The 24 T cell receptor beta chains in this list originate from one sample, sequenced in a study of blood T cell repertoires in COVID-19. Measured with immunoSEQ multiplex PCR; TCRdb has only the in-frame clones, and not every one. The sample yields 130,000 to 150,000 clones, about 88% seen once. Source material: peripheral blood. The receptors here all came from a human donor in a cohort sampled during active COVID-19.

As DNA, the CDR3 is TGCGCCAGCAGCCAAGGACAGGGCTATGGCTACACCTTC. Residues: CASSQGQGYGYTF. The chain is built from TRBV4-1 and TRBJ1-2; 7 nucleotides match TRBD1. V gave up 1 base and J gave up 4 bases; unmatched junction bases: 0. Looked up from germline, CDR1 is MGHRA and CDR2 is YSYEKL. This CDR3 spans 13 amino acids.

As DNA, the CDR3 is TGTGCCAGCAGGGCGGGGACCACAAGGGCCCATGGCTACACCTTC. Translating gives CASRAGTTRAHGYTF. This chain uses TRBV6-5 with TRBJ1-2, with a possible D match to TRBD1 (5 bases). V was clipped by 6 bases and J by 6 bases, with 20 bases between them. The CDR3 consists of 15 residues. Germline lookup yields CDR1 MNHEY and CDR2 SVGAGI.

The V call is TRBV30, the J call TRBJ1-2; the match to TRBD1 covers 10 bases. The V and J ends lost 3 bases and 7 bases, in that order; junction bases with no gene match: 2. The CDR3 is 12 residues long. Germline V gene sequence: CDR1 GTSNPN, CDR2 SVGIG (reference sequence). CDR3 in DNA: TGTGCCTGGAGGACAGGGGGCGGTGGCTACACCTTC. Protein: CAWRTGGGGYTF.

The chain employs TRBV7-6 and TRBJ2-5, with 13 bases lining up with TRBD2. This CDR3 contains 17 residues. CDR1 is SGHVS, CDR2 FNYEAQ, per germline. The ends lost 4 bases at V and 3 bases at J; junction bases unmatched: 8. The chain's CDR3 is CASSSRTSGSSEETQYF. DNA for the CDR3: TGTGCCAGCAGCTCCAGGACTAGCGGGAGTTCCGAAGAGACCCAGTACTTC.

J is TRBJ1-4 and V is TRBV27; the D gene is possibly TRBD1 (5 bases). Deletions cut 4 bases from V and 3 bases from J, with 9 bases between. Germline lookup yields CDR1 MNHEY and CDR2 SMNVEV (reference sequence). The CDR3 is 14 residues long. CDR3 protein: CASSSRDSNEKLFF. The CDR3 DNA reads TGTGCCAGCAGTTCCCGGGACTCTAATGAAAAACTGTTTTTT.

This clone appeared once. The rearrangement joins TRBV4-3 to TRBJ1-1; the D is unclear. The CDR3 extends over 16 amino acids. Germline V gives CDR1 LGHNA, CDR2 YSLEER. Trimming took 4 bases from V and 3 from J, leaving 18 bases between them. Written as DNA, the CDR3 is TGCGCCAGCAGCCCACTTTGGTTCTCCTTTGACACTGAAGCTTTCTTT. The encoded protein is CASSPLWFSFDTEAFF.

This chain connects TRBV28 to TRBJ2-5, with D hard to call. This CDR3 spans 12 amino acids. CDR1 is MDHEN, CDR2 SYDVKM, per germline. Trimming stripped 7 bases from V and 5 bases from J, with 11 bases between. This CDR3 reads CASNAGEETQYF. In DNA, the CDR3 is TGTGCCAGCAATGCAGGCGAGGAGACCCAGTACTTC.

The J gene is TRBJ1-1, the V gene TRBV4-1, with 8 bases lining up with TRBD1. Germline values: CDR1 MGHRA, CDR2 YSYEKL. V shed 4 bases, J shed 3 bases, and the junction held 4 bases outside the gene matches. This CDR3 region has 14 residues. CDR3 residues: CASSRGQAYTEAFF. In nucleotides, the CDR3 is TGCGCCAGCAGCCGGGGACAGGCGTACACTGAAGCTTTCTTT.

This chain joins TRBV28 and TRBJ1-1, with 7 bases identical to TRBD1. The CDR3 contains 14 residues. The junction had 2 bases not matched to a gene; V was cut back by 3 bases and J by 1 base. Germline values: CDR1 MDHEN, CDR2 SYDVKM. CDR3 nucleotide sequence: TGTGCCAGCAGTTTGGGACAGACGAACACTGAAGCTTTCTTT. Protein sequence: CASSLGQTNTEAFF.

The gene calls are TRBV6-2 or TRBV6-3 and TRBJ1-1; D is unclear. The V gene lost 0 bases and the J gene lost 2 bases, with 10 bases spanning the gap. CDR3 length equals 15 residues. The germline V gene encodes CDR1 MNHEY and CDR2 SVGEGT. The CDR3 spells CASSYSPDFNTEAFF. The CDR3 nucleotides are TGTGCCAGCAGTTACTCCCCAGACTTCAACACTGAAGCTTTCTTT.

The chain employs TRBV27 and TRBJ2-1; maybe TRBD1 (8 bases). Deletions cut 4 bases from V and 1 base from J, with 14 bases between. CDR3 length: 16 residues. CDR1 is MNHEY and CDR2 is SMNVEV in the germline V gene (reference sequence). The CDR3 protein is CASSSTGGGSYNEQFF. CDR3 DNA sequence: TGTGCCAGCAGTTCAACAGGGGGGGGGTCCTACAATGAGCAGTTCTTC.

The chain employs TRBV30 and TRBJ1-1; 8 nucleotides agree with TRBD1. Trimming took 3 bases from V and 2 from J; bases not matched to a gene: 8. CDR1 and CDR2 from the germline V gene are GTSNPN and SVGIG (reference sequence). The CDR3 loop spans 15 amino acids. DNA of the CDR3: TGTGCCTGGAGCGTCGGGACAGGCGTTAACACTGAAGCTTTCTTT. As protein: CAWSVGTGVNTEAFF.

The V call is TRBV10-2, the J call TRBJ2-2; 8 bases match TRBD1. The V and J ends lost 0 bases and 4 bases, in that order; junction bases with no gene match: 1. Germline V gives CDR1 WSHSY, CDR2 SAAADI. This CDR3 is built from 15 residues. This CDR3 reads CASSESTGGTGELFF. The CDR3, as DNA: TGCGCCAGCAGTGAGTCCACAGGGGGCACCGGGGAGCTGTTTTTT.

The DNA for the CDR3 is TGTGCCAGTAGTATAAGGGGCCCCCGACCATACAATGAGCAGTTCTTC. Its protein is CASSIRGPRPYNEQFF. The chain links TRBV19 to TRBJ2-1; TRBD1 might be the D (5 bases). The germline CDR1 and CDR2 sequences are LNHDA and SQIVND (reference sequence). The V end lost 2 bases, the J end lost 4 bases, and 15 bases lay between the germline ends. This CDR3 contains 16 residues.

This clone was seen more than once but under ten times. V is TRBV7-9 and J is TRBJ2-7, with 9 bases fitting TRBD2. Germline V gene sequence: CDR1 SEHNR, CDR2 FQNEAQ (reference sequence). The CDR3 totals 16 residues. The V segment lost 5 bases and the J segment 5 bases; nucleotides outside the gene matches: 13. CDR3 amino acids: CASSLRAGGIPHEQYF. DNA for the CDR3: TGTGCCAGCAGCCTACGAGCGGGAGGAATCCCCCACGAGCAGTACTTC.

The chain employs TRBV28 and TRBJ2-1, with 10 bases lining up with TRBD1. The V gene end was trimmed by 2 bases and the J gene end by 7 bases; junction bases not matched to a gene: 14. Germline assignment: CDR1 MDHEN and CDR2 SYDVKM. CDR3 size: 18 residues. In DNA form, the CDR3 reads TGTGCCAGCAGTTTACAACTTACCGGGACAGGGGAAACGAATGAGCAGTTCTTC. Protein sequence: CASSLQLTGTGETNEQFF. The complete variable domain, with remaining parts taken from reference TRBV28 and TRBJ2-1, reads DVKVTQSSRYLVKRTGEKVFLECVQDMDHENMFWYRQDPGLGLRLIYFSYDVKMKEKGDIPEGYSVSREKKERFSLILESASTNQTSMYLCASSLQLTGTGETNEQFFGPGTRLTVL.

This chain uses TRBV27 with TRBJ2-1, with no clear D. V was shortened by 1 base and J by 3 bases, with 7 bases between the two germline ends. The CDR3 has 14 amino acids. The V gene's germline CDR1 is MNHEY and CDR2 SMNVEV (reference sequence). CDR3 DNA sequence: TGTGCCAGCAGTTTATTCACGGGCTACAATGAGCAGTTCTTC. Protein: CASSLFTGYNEQFF.

The table lists this clone with a few counts. This chain joins TRBV19 and TRBJ1-5; 9 nucleotides agree with TRBD1. The junction had 8 bases not matched to a gene; V was cut back by 4 bases and J by 7 bases. This CDR3 spans 15 amino acids. Per the germline V gene, CDR1 is LNHDA and CDR2 is SQIVND (reference sequence). The CDR3 nucleotides read TGTGCCAGTAGTACCCAACAGGGGGCTGGGCAGCCCCAGCATTTT. Its translation is CASSTQQGAGQPQHF.

The chain employs TRBV19 and TRBJ2-7, with 8 bases lining up with TRBD1. V lost 3 bases, J lost 4 bases, and 5 bases stayed unmatched. The V gene's germline CDR1 is LNHDA and CDR2 SQIVND (reference sequence). The CDR3 totals 14 residues. The CDR3 protein is CASSIRTGNYEQYF. The DNA of the CDR3 is TGTGCCAGTAGTATCCGGACAGGGAATTACGAGCAGTACTTC.

This chain connects TRBV2 to TRBJ1-4; possibly TRBD1 for D (5 bases). With 11 bases removed from V and 8 bases from J, the gap between germline ends came to 27 bases. Germline V gene sequence: CDR1 SNHLY, CDR2 FYNNEI. The CDR3 contains 16 residues. The DNA of the CDR3 is TGTGCCGGGAGGCCCTGGGGCAGTCCAACAGCCGAAAAACTGTTTTTT. Translated, it gives CAGRPWGSPTAEKLFF.

This chain links TRBV28 with TRBJ2-1, with a possible D match to TRBD1 (5 bases). CDR1 is MDHEN, CDR2 SYDVKM, per germline. The CDR3 totals 12 residues. Trimming left V 9 bases short and J 6 bases short, with 12 bases between. The CDR3: CASTTATNEQFF. The CDR3 coding sequence is TGTGCCAGTACGACAGCGACCAATGAGCAGTTCTTC.

The chain employs TRBV28 and TRBJ1-5; TRBD1 matches 11 bases. In germline, CDR1 is MDHEN, CDR2 SYDVKM. V was pared by 3 bases and J by 1 base, with 2 bases of the junction left unmatched. The CDR3 is 16 amino acids. The CDR3 reads CASSFRDRGSNQPQHF. The CDR3 DNA follows: TGTGCCAGCAGTTTTAGGGACAGGGGGAGCAATCAGCCCCAGCATTTT.

The rearrangement joins TRBV7-9 to TRBJ2-5, with 8 bases identical to TRBD1. With 5 bases clipped from V and 3 bases from J, the junction kept 5 bases outside the gene matches. This CDR3 spans 14 amino acids. Germline-derived CDR1 and CDR2 are SEHNR and FQNEAQ (reference sequence). CDR3 region: CASSDLTGEETQYF. DNA of the CDR3: TGTGCCAGCAGCGACTTGACAGGGGAAGAGACCCAGTACTTC.

The chain recombines TRBV3-1 (or the pseudogene TRBV3-2) with TRBJ2-7; the D gene is possibly TRBD1 (6 bases). Germline CDR1 is LGHDT and CDR2 is YNNKEL (reference sequence). Trimming removed 2 bases at V and 7 bases at J, with 18 bases between. The CDR3 has 15 residues. The chain's CDR3 is CASSQPTGSSSEQYF. The CDR3 DNA reads TGTGCCAGCAGCCAACCCACAGGGTCCTCATCGGAGCAGTACTTC.